Listed below are T cell receptor beta chains from one sample, sequenced in a study of T cell responses to AZD1222 COVID-19 vaccine. Produced via immunoSEQ multiplex PCR; TCRdb's table is partial and in-frame only. The table lists roughly 150,000 clones, around nine tenths of them singletons. Here the sequenced sample was peripheral blood, taken on day 0 of AZD1222 vaccination. These receptors were obtained from an adult in good health. Each CDR3 is given with its conserved first and last residue. A D gene is named only where the DNA matches it firmly. Part of the rows lack a size; the others show once, few, many or a class for expanded clones.

abundance	v_gene	d_gene	j_gene	CDR3aa
.	TRBV11-2	.	TRBJ1-6	CASSLTYRVGSPLHF
.	TRBV12-3/TRBV12-4	TRBD1	TRBJ2-1	CASSRQGIEQFF
.	TRBV7-2	TRBD1	TRBJ2-5	CASSPQGQAQETQYF
.	TRBV7-9	.	TRBJ2-1	CASSLESRHEQFF
.	TRBV6-5	.	TRBJ1-2	CASSYSDSYGIYGYTF
.	TRBV24-1	TRBD2	TRBJ2-1	CATSVGTSGSDEQFF
.	TRBV19	.	TRBJ2-1	CASSPGLYNEQFF
.	TRBV6-4	.	TRBJ1-2	CASSPFDGAWDGYTF
.	TRBV27	.	TRBJ2-7	CASSPRGGIYEQYF
many	TRBV7-9	.	TRBJ1-1	CASSWKGGTEAFF
.	TRBV5-4	.	TRBJ2-7	CASSLAPEGQYEQYF
.	TRBV28	.	TRBJ2-7	CASSLGQETYEQYF
.	TRBV13	TRBD2	TRBJ2-3	CASSSPELAGEVFGTDTQYF
.	TRBV28	TRBD1	TRBJ2-7	CASQVRGLEISYEQYF
once	TRBV3-1/TRBV3-2	.	TRBJ2-5	CASSPTRWGTQYF
.	TRBV28	TRBD1	TRBJ1-2	CASSPGTGGHGYTF
.	TRBV10-1	.	TRBJ1-6	CASSTEYNSPLHF
.	TRBV5-6	TRBD2	TRBJ2-7	CASSPGTSGLEQYF
.	TRBV28	TRBD2	TRBJ2-7	CASGLSGSSYEQYF
.	TRBV6-1	TRBD2	TRBJ2-6	CASSEILTSGESGANVLTF
.	TRBV12-3/TRBV12-4	.	TRBJ2-2	CASSLGLWELFF
once	TRBV27	.	TRBJ2-1	CASSSLASYNEQFF
once	TRBV11-2	TRBD2	TRBJ2-3	CASSLTGAGGPSDTQYF
.	TRBV13	TRBD2	TRBJ2-5	CASSLGLAGGQETQYF
.	TRBV7-9	TRBD1	TRBJ1-2	CASSRDREFNYGYTF
.	TRBV3-1/TRBV3-2	TRBD1	TRBJ2-7	CASSSIIGQGTYEQYF
.	TRBV6-2/TRBV6-3	TRBD1	TRBJ1-2	CASSDQTGVGYTF
.	TRBV7-3	TRBD1	TRBJ1-2	CASSKRTGGFGDGYTF
.	TRBV25-1	.	TRBJ1-6	CASSATRAVGSPLHF
.	TRBV3-1/TRBV3-2	TRBD1	TRBJ1-4	CASSQGRQGQKLFF
.	TRBV4-3	.	TRBJ2-3	CASSQDPGSTDTQYF
few	TRBV7-2	.	TRBJ2-7	CASSLRAGDSYEQYF
.	TRBV7-9	.	TRBJ2-7	CASSPGASGTYEQYF
.	TRBV2	TRBD1	TRBJ2-1	CASSEGRGQVNEQFF
.	TRBV28	TRBD2	TRBJ2-5	CASISAGLAGEGGETQYF
.	TRBV4-3	.	TRBJ1-4	CASSRDLGGEKLFF
.	TRBV6-5	TRBD1	TRBJ2-7	CATGQLTYEQYF
.	TRBV7-9	TRBD1	TRBJ2-7	CASSFFGQGRYEQYF
.	TRBV7-9	.	TRBJ2-7	CASRSSGTSSSEQYF
.	TRBV7-9	.	TRBJ1-3	CASSSSNGNTIYF
.	TRBV6-5	TRBD1	TRBJ2-3	CASSSPGQGADTQYF
.	TRBV5-1	.	TRBJ1-3	CASSAETAGNTIYF